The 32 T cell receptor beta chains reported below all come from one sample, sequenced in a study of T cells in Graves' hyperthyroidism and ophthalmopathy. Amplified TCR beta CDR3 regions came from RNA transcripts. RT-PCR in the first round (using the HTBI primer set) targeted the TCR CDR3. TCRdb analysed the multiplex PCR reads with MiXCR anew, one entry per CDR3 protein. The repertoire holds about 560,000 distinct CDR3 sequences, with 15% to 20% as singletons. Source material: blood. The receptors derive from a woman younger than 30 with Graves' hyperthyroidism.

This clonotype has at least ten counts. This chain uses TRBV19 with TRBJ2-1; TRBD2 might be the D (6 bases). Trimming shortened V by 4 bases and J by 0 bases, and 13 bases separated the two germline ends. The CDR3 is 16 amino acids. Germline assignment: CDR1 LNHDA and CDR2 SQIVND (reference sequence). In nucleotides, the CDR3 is TGTGCCAGTAGTAACCTAGCGAGCCCCTCCTACAATGAGCAGTTCTTC. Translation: CASSNLASPSYNEQFF.

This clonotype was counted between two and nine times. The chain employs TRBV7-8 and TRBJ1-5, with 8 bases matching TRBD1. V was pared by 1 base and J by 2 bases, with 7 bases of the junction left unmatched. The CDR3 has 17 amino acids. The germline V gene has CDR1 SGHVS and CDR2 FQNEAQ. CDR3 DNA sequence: TGTGCCAGCAGCTTAGGCCGGACAGGGTTTGGCAATCAGCCCCAGCATTTT. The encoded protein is CASSLGRTGFGNQPQHF.

The CDR3 here is CASSSLAGGGQFF. DNA of the CDR3: TGTGCCAGTAGTTCACTAGCGGGAGGAGGGCAGTTCTTC. J is TRBJ2-1 and V is TRBV19, with TRBD2 identical over 12 bases. This CDR3 is built from 13 residues. The J segment lost 12 bases and the V segment lost 5 bases, leaving 5 bases of the junction unmatched. Germline CDR1 reads LNHDA; CDR2 reads SQIVND (reference sequence).

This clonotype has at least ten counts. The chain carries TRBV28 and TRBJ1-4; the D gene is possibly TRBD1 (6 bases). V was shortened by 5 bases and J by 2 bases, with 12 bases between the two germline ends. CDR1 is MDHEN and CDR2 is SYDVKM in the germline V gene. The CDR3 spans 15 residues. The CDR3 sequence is CASSGLGATNEKLFF. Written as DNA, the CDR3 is TGTGCCAGCAGTGGCTTGGGGGCGACTAATGAAAAACTGTTTTTT. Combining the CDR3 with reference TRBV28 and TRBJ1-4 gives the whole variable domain DVKVTQSSRYLVKRTGEKVFLECVQDMDHENMFWYRQDPGLGLRLIYFSYDVKMKEKGDIPEGYSVSREKKERFSLILESASTNQTSMYLCASSGLGATNEKLFFGSGTQLSVL.

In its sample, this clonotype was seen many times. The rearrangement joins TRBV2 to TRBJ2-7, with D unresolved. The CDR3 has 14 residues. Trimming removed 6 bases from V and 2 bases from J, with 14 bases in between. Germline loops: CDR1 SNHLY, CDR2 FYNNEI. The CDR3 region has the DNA TGTGCCAGCAGGGGGTATGCCCCTCCCTACGAGCAGTACTTC. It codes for CASRGYAPPYEQYF.

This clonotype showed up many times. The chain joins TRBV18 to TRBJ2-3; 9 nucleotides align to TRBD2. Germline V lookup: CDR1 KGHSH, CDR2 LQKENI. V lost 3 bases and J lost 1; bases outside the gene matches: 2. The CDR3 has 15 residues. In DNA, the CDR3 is TGTGCCAGCTCACCCCAGCGGGGGGGCACAGATACGCAGTATTTT. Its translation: CASSPQRGGTDTQYF.

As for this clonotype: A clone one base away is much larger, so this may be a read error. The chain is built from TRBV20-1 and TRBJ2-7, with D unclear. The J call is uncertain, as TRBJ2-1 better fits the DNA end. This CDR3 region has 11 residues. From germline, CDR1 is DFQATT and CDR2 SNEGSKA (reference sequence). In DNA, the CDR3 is TGCAGTGTCTGGAAATCCTACGAGCAGTTCTTC. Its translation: CSVWKSYEQFF.

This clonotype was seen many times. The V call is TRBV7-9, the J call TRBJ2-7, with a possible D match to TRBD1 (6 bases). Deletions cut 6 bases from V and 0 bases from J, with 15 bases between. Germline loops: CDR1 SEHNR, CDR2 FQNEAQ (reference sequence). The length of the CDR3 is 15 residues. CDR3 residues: CASREKGDISYEQYF. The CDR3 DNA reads TGTGCCAGCAGGGAAAAGGGGGACATCTCCTACGAGCAGTACTTC.

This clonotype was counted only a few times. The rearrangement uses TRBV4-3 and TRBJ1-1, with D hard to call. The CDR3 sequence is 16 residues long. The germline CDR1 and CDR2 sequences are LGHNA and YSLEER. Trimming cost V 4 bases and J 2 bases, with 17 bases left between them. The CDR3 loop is CASSRSLDRRNTEAFF. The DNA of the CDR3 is TGCGCCAGCAGCCGGTCCCTGGACCGGCGAAACACTGAAGCTTTCTTT.

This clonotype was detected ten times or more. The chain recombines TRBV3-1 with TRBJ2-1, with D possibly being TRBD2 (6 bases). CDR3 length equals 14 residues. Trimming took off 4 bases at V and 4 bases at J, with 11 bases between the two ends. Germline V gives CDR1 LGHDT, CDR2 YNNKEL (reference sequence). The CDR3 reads CASSREAPYNEQFF. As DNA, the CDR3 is TGTGCCAGCAGCCGGGAGGCCCCATACAATGAGCAGTTCTTC.

The CDR3 DNA reads as TGTGCCAGCAGTGGGGACAGGACTGATGAGCAGTTCTTC. It encodes CASSGDRTDEQFF. V is TRBV9 and J is TRBJ2-1, with 8 positions matching TRBD1. The J segment lost 8 bases and the V segment lost 5 bases, leaving 6 bases of the junction unmatched. The CDR3 contains 13 residues. Germline V gene lookup returns CDR1 SGDLS and CDR2 YYNGEE.

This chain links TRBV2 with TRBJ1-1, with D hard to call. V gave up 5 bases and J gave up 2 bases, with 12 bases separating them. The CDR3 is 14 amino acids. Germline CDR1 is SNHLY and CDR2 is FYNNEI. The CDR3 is CASSFGPVNTEAFF. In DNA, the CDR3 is TGTGCCAGCAGTTTCGGGCCCGTAAACACTGAAGCTTTCTTT.

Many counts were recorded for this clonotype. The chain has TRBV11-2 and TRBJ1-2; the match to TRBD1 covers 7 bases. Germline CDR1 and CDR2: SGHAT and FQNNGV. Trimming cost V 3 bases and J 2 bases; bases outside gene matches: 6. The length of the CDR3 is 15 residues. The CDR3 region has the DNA TGTGCCAGCAGCTTCCCCCTGACAGGGAACTATGGCTACACCTTC. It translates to CASSFPLTGNYGYTF.

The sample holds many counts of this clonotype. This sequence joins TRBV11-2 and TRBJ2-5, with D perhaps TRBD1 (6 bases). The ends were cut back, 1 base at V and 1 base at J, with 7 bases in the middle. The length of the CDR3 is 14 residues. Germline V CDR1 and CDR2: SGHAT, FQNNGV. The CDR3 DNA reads TGTGCCAGCAGCTTAGGGGACACCCAAGAGACCCAGTACTTC. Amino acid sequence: CASSLGDTQETQYF.

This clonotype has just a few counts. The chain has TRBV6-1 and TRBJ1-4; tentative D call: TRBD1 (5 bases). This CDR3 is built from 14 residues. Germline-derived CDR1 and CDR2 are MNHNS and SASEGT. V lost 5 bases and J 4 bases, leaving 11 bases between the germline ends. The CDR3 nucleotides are TGTGCCAGCAGTAGGACAAGAAATAATGAAAAACTGTTTTTT. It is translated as CASSRTRNNEKLFF.

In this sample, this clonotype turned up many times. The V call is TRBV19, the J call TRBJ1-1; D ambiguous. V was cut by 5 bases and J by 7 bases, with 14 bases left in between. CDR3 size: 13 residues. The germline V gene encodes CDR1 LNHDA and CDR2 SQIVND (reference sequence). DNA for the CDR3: TGTGCCAGTAGTCCCCGGGAGGGTCGTGAAGCTTTCTTT. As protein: CASSPREGREAFF.

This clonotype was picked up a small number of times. The CDR3 DNA reads TGCAGTGCTAGAGATCGGCCCCGCCCAGATACGCAGTATTTT. Translated, it gives CSARDRPRPDTQYF. J is TRBJ2-3 and V is TRBV20-1; no definite D call. CDR1 is DFQATT and CDR2 is SNEGSKA in the germline V gene (reference sequence). With 0 bases removed from V and 4 bases from J, the gap between germline ends came to 11 bases. The CDR3 contains 14 residues.

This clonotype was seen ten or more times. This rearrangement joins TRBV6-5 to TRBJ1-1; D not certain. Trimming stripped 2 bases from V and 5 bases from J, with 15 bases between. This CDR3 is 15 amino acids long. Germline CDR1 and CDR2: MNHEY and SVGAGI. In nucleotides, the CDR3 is TGTGCCAGCAGTTACAGAGGGTCAGGAAAGACTGAAGCTTTCTTT. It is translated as CASSYRGSGKTEAFF.

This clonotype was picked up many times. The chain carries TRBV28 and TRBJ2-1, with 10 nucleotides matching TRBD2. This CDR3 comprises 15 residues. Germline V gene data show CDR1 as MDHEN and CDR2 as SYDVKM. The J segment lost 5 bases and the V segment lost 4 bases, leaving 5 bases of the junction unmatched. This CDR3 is CASSSLAGVDNEQFF. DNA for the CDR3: TGTGCCAGCAGTTCCCTAGCGGGAGTCGACAATGAGCAGTTCTTC.

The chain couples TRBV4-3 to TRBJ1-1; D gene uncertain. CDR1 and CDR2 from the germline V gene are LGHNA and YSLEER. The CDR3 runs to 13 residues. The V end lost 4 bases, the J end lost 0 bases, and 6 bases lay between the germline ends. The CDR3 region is CASSPKLNTEAFF. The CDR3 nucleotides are TGCGCCAGCAGCCCCAAATTGAACACTGAAGCTTTCTTT.

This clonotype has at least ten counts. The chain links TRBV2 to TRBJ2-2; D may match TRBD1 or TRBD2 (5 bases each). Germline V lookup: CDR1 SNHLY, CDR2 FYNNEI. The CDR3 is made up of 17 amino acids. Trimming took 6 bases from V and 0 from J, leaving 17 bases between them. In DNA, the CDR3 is TGTGCCAGCAGGGAGAGGGGCGAGGACCCGAACACCGGGGAGCTGTTTTTT. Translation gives CASRERGEDPNTGELFF.

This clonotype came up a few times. CDR3 coding DNA: TGCAGTGCTAGAAGGACGGGGTCGGAGACCCAGTACTTC. Translated: CSARRTGSETQYF. This chain links TRBV20-1 with TRBJ2-5, with D maybe TRBD2 (5 bases). The length of the CDR3 is 13 residues. Per germline, CDR1 DFQATT and CDR2 SNEGSKA (reference sequence). V gave up 2 bases and J gave up 5 bases, with 12 bases separating them.

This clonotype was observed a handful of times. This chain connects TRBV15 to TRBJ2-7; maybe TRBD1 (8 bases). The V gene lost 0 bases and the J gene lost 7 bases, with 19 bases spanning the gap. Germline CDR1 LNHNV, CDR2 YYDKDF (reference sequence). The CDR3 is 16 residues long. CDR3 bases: TGTGCCACCAGCAGAGAAGCGGGACAGGTTTCGGGTGAGCAGTACTTC. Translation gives CATSREAGQVSGEQYF.

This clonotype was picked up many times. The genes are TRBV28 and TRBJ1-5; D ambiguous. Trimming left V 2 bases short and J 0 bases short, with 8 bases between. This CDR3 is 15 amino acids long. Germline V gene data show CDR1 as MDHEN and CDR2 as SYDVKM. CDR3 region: CASSLMTISNQPQHF. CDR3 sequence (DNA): TGTGCCAGCAGTTTAATGACAATTAGCAATCAGCCCCAGCATTTT.

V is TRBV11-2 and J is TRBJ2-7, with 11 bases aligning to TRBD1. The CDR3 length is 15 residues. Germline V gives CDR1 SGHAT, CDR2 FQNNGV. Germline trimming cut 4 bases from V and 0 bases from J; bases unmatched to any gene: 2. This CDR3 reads CASSSGQGVSYEQYF. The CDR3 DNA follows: TGTGCCAGCAGCTCGGGACAGGGGGTCTCCTACGAGCAGTACTTC.

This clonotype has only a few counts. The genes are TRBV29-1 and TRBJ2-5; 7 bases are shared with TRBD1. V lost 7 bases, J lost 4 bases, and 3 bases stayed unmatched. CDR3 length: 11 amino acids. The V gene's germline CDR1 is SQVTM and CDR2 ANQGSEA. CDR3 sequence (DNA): TGCAGCGGCTACAGGGGAGAGACCCAGTACTTC. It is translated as CSGYRGETQYF.

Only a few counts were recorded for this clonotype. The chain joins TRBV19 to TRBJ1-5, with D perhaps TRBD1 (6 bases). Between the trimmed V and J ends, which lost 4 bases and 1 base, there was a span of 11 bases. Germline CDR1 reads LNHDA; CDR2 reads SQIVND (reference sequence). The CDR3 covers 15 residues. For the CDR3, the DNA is TGTGCCAGTAGTAAAACAGGGAACAGCAATCAGCCCCAGCATTTT. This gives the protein CASSKTGNSNQPQHF. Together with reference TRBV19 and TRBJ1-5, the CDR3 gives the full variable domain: DGGITQSPKYLFRKEGQNVTLSCEQNLNHDAMYWYRQDPGQGLRLIYYSQIVNDFQKGDIAEGYSVSREKKESFPLTVTSAQKNPTAFYLCASSKTGNSNQPQHFGDGTRLSIL.

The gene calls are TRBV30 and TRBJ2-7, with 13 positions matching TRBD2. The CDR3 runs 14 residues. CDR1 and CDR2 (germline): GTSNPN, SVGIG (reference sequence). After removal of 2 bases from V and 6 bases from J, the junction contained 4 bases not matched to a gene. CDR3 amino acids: CAWSWTSGSLEQYF. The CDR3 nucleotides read TGTGCCTGGAGTTGGACTAGCGGGAGTCTCGAGCAGTACTTC.

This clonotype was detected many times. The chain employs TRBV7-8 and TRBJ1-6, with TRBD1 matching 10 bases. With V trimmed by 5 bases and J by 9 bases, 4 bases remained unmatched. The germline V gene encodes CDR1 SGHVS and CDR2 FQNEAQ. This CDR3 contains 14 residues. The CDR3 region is CASSIGTGVSPLHF. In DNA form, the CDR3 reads TGTGCCAGCAGCATCGGGACAGGGGTTTCACCCCTCCACTTT. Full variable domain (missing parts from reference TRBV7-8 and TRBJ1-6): GAGVSQSPRYKVAKRGQDVALRCDPISGHVSLFWYQQALGQGPEFLTYFQNEAQLDKSGLPSDRFFAERPEGSVSTLKIQRTQQEDSAVYLCASSIGTGVSPLHFGNGTRLTVT.

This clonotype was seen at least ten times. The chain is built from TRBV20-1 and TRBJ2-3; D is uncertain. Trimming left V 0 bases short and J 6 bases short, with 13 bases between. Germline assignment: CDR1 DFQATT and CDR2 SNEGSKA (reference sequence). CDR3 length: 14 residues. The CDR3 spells CSARDRWVADTQYF. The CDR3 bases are TGCAGTGCTAGAGATCGTTGGGTAGCCGATACGCAGTATTTT.

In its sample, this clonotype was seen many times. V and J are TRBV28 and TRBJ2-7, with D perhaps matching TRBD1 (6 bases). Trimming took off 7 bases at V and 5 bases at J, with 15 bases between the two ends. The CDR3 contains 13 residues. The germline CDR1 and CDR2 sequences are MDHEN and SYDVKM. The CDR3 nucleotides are TGTGCCAGCAAGTTGGCAGGGGCTGACGAGCAGTACTTC. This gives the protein CASKLAGADEQYF.

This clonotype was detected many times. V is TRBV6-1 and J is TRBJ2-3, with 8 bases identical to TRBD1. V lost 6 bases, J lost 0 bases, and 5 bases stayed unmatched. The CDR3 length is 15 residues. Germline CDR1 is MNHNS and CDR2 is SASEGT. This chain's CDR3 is CASSWTGSSTDTQYF. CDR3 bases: TGTGCCAGCAGCTGGACAGGGTCTAGCACAGATACGCAGTATTTT.